The TCR beta chain under discussion was sequenced for a study of blood T cell repertoires in COVID-19. The overall study: There were acute and convalescent COVID-19 samples, and they came from the United States, Italy and Spain.

Germline V gene data show CDR1 as KGHDR and CDR2 as SFDVKD. V was pared by 3 bases and J by 4 bases, with 9 bases between. The CDR3 loop spans 15 amino acids. Original processing methods: By means of reference gene primer amplification, nucleated cell counts were estimated. Clones were sequenced by immunoSEQ multiplex PCR, and TCRdb holds only the in-frame ones, with some missing. The D gene and trimming were derived from the DNA, and the V and J assignments and clone size from that table. The sample records about 200,000 clones, around 92% being singletons. Participant reports of clinical history set cohort assignment. Cohort 3 donors were reported recovered after two negative PCRs, clearance, or symptom resolution.

The sequence came from a woman between 18 and 29 years old who had recovered from COVID-19. Sequenced material: PBMCs or T cells enriched from blood (not recorded which). The J gene is TRBJ2-6, the V gene TRBV24-1; D possibly corresponds to TRBD1 (5 bases). The DNA of the CDR3 is TGTGCCACCAGTGATGCACGGACAGGGGCCAACGTCCTGACTTTC. Translated, it gives CATSDARTGANVLTF.